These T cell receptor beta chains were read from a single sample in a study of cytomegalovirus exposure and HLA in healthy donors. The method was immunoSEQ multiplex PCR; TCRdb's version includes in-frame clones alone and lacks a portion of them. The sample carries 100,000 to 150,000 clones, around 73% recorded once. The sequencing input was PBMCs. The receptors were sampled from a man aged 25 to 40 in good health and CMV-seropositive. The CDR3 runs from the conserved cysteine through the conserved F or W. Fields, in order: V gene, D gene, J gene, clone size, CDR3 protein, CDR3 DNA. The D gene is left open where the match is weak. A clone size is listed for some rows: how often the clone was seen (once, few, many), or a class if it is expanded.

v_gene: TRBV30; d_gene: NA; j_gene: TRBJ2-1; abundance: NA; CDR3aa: CAWSAPGAGNDEQFF; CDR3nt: TGTGCCTGGAGTGCCCCTGGGGCGGGAAACGATGAGCAGTTCTTC
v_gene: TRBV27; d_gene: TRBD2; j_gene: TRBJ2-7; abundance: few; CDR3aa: CASSYSGRGYEQYF; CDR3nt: TGTGCCAGCAGTTATAGCGGGAGGGGGTATGAGCAGTACTTC
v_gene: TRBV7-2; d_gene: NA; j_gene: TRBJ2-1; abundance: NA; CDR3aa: CASSLGTSHEQFF; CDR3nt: TGTGCCAGCAGCTTAGGTACTAGCCATGAGCAGTTCTTC
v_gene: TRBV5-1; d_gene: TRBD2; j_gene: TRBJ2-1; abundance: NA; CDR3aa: CASSARGLAGVYNEQFF; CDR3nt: TGCGCCAGCAGCGCACGAGGACTAGCGGGAGTCTACAATGAGCAGTTCTTC
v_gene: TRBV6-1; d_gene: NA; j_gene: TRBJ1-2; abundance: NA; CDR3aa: CASSLSNYGYTF; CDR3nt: TGTGCCAGCAGTCTGAGTAACTATGGCTACACCTTC
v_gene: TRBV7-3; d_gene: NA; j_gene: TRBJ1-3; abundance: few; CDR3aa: CASSLNGASGNTIYF; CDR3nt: TGTGCCAGCAGCTTAAATGGGGCAAGTGGAAACACCATATATTTT
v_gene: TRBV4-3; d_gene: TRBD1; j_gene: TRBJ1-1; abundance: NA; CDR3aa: CASSQAARQGTEAFF; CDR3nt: TGCGCCAGCAGCCAAGCGGCCCGACAGGGAACTGAAGCTTTCTTT
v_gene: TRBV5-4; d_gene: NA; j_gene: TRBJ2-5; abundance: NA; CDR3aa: CASSLKRVQETQYF; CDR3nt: TGTGCCAGCAGCTTGAAGCGGGTCCAAGAGACCCAGTACTTC
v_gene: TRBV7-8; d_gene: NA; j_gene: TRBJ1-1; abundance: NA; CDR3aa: CASSPGADTEAFF; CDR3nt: TGTGCCAGCAGTCCAGGGGCGGACACTGAAGCTTTCTTT
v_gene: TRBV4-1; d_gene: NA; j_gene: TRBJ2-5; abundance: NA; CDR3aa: CASSPIRGPPGGTQYF; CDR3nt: TGCGCCAGCAGCCCCATCCGAGGACCCCCCGGGGGGACCCAGTACTTC
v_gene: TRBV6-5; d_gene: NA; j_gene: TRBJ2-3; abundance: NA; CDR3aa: CASSYQRAGDTQYF; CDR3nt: TGTGCCAGCAGTTACCAGCGGGCGGGAGATACGCAGTATTTT
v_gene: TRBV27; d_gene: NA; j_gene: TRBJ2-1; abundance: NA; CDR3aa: CASSLSETTYNEQFF; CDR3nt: TGTGCCAGCAGTTTAAGTGAGACAACCTACAATGAGCAGTTCTTC
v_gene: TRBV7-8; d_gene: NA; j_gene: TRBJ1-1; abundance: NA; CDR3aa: CASSLAPGVTEAFF; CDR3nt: TGTGCCAGCAGCTTGGCCCCGGGGGTAACTGAAGCTTTCTTT
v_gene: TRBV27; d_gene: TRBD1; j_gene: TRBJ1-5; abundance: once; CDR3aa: CASPLGGRGLGQPQHF; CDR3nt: TGTGCCAGCCCCCTGGGGGGCAGGGGGTTGGGTCAGCCCCAGCATTTT
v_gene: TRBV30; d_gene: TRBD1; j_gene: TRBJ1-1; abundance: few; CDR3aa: CAWRETGGTEAFF; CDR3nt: TGTGCCTGGAGAGAGACAGGGGGCACTGAAGCTTTCTTT
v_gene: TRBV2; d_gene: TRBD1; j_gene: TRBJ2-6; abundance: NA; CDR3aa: CASSAGQAPSGANVLTF; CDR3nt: TGTGCCAGCAGTGCCGGACAGGCTCCCTCTGGGGCCAACGTCCTGACTTTC
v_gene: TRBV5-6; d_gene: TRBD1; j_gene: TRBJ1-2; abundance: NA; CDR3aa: CASSSQTGDFVGYTF; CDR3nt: TGTGCCAGCAGCTCCCAGACAGGGGATTTTGTAGGCTACACCTTC
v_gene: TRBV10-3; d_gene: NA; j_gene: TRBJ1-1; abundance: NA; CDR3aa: CAISDPESGNTEAFF; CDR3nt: TGTGCCATCAGTGACCCCGAGTCGGGGAACACTGAAGCTTTCTTT
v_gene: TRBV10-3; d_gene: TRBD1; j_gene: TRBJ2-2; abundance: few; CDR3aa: CAIMNWAGGRNTGELFF; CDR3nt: TGTGCCATCATGAATTGGGCAGGGGGTCGTAACACCGGGGAGCTGTTTTTT
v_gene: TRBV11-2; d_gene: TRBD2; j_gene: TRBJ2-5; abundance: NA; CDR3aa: CASSLPSGIETQYF; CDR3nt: TGTGCCAGCAGCTTGCCTAGCGGAATAGAGACCCAGTACTTC
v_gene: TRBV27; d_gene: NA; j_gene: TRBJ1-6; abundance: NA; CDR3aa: CASSPWKTFSYNSPLHF; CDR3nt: TGTGCCAGCAGTCCTTGGAAGACTTTCTCCTATAATTCACCCCTCCACTTT
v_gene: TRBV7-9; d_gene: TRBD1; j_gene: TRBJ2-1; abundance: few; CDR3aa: CASSLERDRGLREQFF; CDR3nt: TGTGCCAGCAGCTTAGAACGGGACAGGGGGCTTCGAGAGCAGTTCTTC
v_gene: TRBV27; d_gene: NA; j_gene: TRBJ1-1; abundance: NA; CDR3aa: CASSWQGPTKTEAFF; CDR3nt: TGTGCCAGCAGTTGGCAGGGCCCCACGAAGACTGAAGCTTTCTTT
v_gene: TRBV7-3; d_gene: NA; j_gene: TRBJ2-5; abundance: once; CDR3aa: CASSLDRQPRLTQYF; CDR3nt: TGTGCCAGCAGCCTAGACAGGCAGCCAAGATTGACCCAGTACTTC
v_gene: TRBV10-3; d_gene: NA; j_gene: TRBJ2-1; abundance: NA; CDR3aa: CAILERNNNEQFF; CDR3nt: TGTGCCATCCTCGAGCGGAATAACAATGAGCAGTTCTTC
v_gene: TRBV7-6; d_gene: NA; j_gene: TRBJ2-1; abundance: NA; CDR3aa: CASSLPSRRGNEQFF; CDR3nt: TGTGCCAGCAGCCTCCCGTCGAGGAGGGGCAATGAGCAGTTCTTC
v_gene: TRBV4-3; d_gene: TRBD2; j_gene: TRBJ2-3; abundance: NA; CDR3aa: CASSRALAGVGGDTQYF; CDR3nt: TGCGCCAGCAGCCGGGCACTAGCGGGAGTTGGGGGAGATACGCAGTATTTT
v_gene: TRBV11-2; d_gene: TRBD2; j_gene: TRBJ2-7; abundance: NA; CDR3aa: CASSPFGTSGSWREQYF; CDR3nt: TGTGCCAGCAGCCCATTCGGGACTAGCGGGAGCTGGCGCGAGCAGTACTTC
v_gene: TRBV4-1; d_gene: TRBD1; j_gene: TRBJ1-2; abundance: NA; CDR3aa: CASSLGQGVYGYTF; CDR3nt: TGCGCCAGCAGCCTGGGACAGGGCGTCTATGGCTACACCTTC
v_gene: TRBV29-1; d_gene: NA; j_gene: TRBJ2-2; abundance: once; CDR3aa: CSVEGGSGTTGELFF; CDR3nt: TGCAGCGTTGAGGGTGGTAGCGGAACCACCGGGGAGCTGTTTTTT
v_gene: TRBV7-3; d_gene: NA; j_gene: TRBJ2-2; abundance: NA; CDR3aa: CASSPGRTSDTGELFF; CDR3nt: TGTGCCAGCAGCCCGGGGAGGACAAGCGACACCGGGGAGCTGTTTTTT
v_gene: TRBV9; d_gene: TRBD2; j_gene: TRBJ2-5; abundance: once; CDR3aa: CASSALAGGPWETQYF; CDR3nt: TGTGCCAGCAGCGCACTAGCGGGAGGGCCCTGGGAGACCCAGTACTTC
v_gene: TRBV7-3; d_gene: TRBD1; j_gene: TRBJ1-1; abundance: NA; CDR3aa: CASSLDRVNTEAFF; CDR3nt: TGTGCCAGCAGCTTGGACAGGGTGAACACTGAAGCTTTCTTT
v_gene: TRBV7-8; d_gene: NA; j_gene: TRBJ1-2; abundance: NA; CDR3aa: CASSLVQGIDSNYGYTF; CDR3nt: TGTGCCAGCAGCTTAGTCCAGGGTATCGATTCGAACTATGGCTACACCTTC
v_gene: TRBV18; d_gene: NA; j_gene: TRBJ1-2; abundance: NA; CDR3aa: CASSPAGEQGYTF; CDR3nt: TGTGCCAGCTCACCAGCAGGGGAACAAGGCTACACCTTC
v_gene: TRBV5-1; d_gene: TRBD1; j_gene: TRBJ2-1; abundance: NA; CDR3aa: CASNRDRGGDEQFF; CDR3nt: TGCGCCAGTAATCGGGACAGGGGGGGAGATGAGCAGTTCTTC
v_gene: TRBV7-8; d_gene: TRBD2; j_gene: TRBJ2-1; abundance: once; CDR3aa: CASSLSSGNYNEQFF; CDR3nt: TGTGCCAGCAGCTTATCTAGCGGGAATTACAATGAGCAGTTCTTC
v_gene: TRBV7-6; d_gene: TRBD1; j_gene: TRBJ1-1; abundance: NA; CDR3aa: CASSLGPHRDRRNTEAFF; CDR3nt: TGTGCCAGCAGCTTAGGACCTCACCGGGACAGGAGGAACACTGAAGCTTTCTTT
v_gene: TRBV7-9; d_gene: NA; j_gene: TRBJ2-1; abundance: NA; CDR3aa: CASSRGGLANNEQFF; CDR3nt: TGTGCCAGCAGCAGGGGGGGGCTAGCTAACAATGAGCAGTTCTTC
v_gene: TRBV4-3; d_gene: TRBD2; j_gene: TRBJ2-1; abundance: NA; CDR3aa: CASSRRTSGRLVNEQFF; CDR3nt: TGCGCCAGCAGCCGCAGGACTAGCGGGAGATTGGTCAATGAGCAGTTCTTC
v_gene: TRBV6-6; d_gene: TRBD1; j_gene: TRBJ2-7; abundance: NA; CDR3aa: CASSYRIGQGVNEQYF; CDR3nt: TGTGCCAGCAGTTACCGAATTGGACAGGGGGTCAACGAGCAGTACTTC
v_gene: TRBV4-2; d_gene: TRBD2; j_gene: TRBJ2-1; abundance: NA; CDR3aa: CASSQRLAGSRGSYNEQFF; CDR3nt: TGTGCCAGCAGCCAGCGACTAGCGGGTTCCCGGGGCTCCTACAATGAGCAGTTCTTC
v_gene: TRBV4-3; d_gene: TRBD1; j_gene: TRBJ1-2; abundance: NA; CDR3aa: CASSLQTGGEHGYTF; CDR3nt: TGCGCCAGCAGCCTCCAGACAGGGGGCGAGCATGGCTACACCTTC
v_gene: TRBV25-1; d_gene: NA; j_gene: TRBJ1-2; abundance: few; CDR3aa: CASSGGYGYTF; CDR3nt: TGTGCCAGCAGTGGCGGCTATGGCTACACCTTC
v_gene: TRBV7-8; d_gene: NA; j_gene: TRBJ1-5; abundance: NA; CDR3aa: CASNPIGGINQPQHF; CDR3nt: TGTGCCAGCAACCCGATCGGGGGTATCAATCAGCCCCAGCATTTT
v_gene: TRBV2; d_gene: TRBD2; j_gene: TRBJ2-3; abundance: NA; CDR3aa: CASSDPAGLAGGLGTDTQYF; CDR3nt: TGTGCCAGCAGTGATCCCGCAGGGCTAGCGGGAGGGCTCGGCACAGATACGCAGTATTTT
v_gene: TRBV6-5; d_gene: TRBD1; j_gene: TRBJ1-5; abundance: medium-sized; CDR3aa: CASSGTENQPQHF; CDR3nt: TGTGCCAGCAGCGGGACAGAAAATCAGCCCCAGCATTTT
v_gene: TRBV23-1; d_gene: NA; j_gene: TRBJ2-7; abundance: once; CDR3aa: CASTRAPSRTYEQYF; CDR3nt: TGCGCCAGCACCCGGGCGCCTAGCAGAACCTACGAGCAGTACTTC
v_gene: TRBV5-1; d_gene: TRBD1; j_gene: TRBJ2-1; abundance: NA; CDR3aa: CASDTGTDKDEQFF; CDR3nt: TGCGCCAGCGATACCGGGACAGATAAAGATGAGCAGTTCTTC
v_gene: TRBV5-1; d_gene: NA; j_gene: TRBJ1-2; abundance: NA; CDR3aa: CASSPDGRNYGYTF; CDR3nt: TGCGCCAGCAGCCCGGACGGGAGGAACTATGGCTACACCTTC
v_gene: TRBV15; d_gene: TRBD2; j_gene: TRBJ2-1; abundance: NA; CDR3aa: CATSRIPSGYNEQFF; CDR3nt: TGTGCCACCAGCAGAATCCCTAGCGGCTACAATGAGCAGTTCTTC
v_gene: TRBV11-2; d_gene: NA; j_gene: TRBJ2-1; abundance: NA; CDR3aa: CASSLVEYGSSYNEQFF; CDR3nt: TGTGCCAGCAGCTTAGTCGAATACGGGAGCTCCTACAATGAGCAGTTCTTC
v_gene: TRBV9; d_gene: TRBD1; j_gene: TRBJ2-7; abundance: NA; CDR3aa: CASSESPGGLENSYEQYF; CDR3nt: TGTGCCAGCAGCGAGAGCCCAGGGGGCCTAGAGAACTCCTACGAGCAGTACTTC
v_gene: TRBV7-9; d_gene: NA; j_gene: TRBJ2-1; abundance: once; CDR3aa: CASSFGAAGEQFF; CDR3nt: TGTGCCAGCAGCTTTGGGGCCGCCGGTGAGCAGTTCTTC